The source of this T cell receptor (beta chain) is a study of blood T cell repertoires in COVID-19. This clone turned up a few times. Repertoires were generated with immunoSEQ multiplex PCR, while TCRdb's copy carries only in-frame clones and drops some. The sample lists 40,000 to 65,000 clones, more than 60% occurring once. Sequenced material: peripheral blood. The receptor comes from a human donor with active or convalescent COVID-19. The donor label of this sample is uncertain.

Here the CDR3 reads CASSQLGLAGAGDTQYF. CDR3 bases: TGCGCCAGCAGCCAATTGGGACTAGCGGGAGCTGGAGATACGCAGTATTTT. This chain links TRBV4-3 with TRBJ2-3; TRBD2 aligns across 14 bases. The germline gives CDR1 LGHNA, CDR2 YSLEER. The CDR3 runs 17 residues. J was trimmed by 5 bases and V by 2 bases; bases with no gene match: 6.